This record covers a single T cell receptor (beta chain). The antigen is undetermined. Molecules of cDNA were individually given unique molecular identifiers that were attached to them. In TCRdb, the 5' RACE reads were re-called with MiXCR into one record per CDR3 protein. The sample consists of around 50,000 distinct CDR3 sequences, around an eighth of them appearing once. Trimming pared 2 bases from V and 1 base from J, leaving 11 bases between. CDR3 size: 15 residues. CDR1 and CDR2 (germline): MNHEY, SMNVEV (reference sequence). The data originate from a study of early T cells in non-severe SARS-CoV-2 infection. At the level of the study: Chains were not paired, and sequencing was done on bulk RNA from unsorted whole blood.

Points from the study as a whole: Database matching using VDJdb favored anti-spike CD8 responses, with private and CD4 specificities left missing.

The sample was whole blood. The TCR sequence derives from an adult who was a healthcare worker with PCR-confirmed SARS-CoV-2 infection or an uninfected control (not recorded which). This sequence joins TRBV27 and TRBJ1-1; TRBD1 is a possible D gene (6 bases). DNA of the CDR3: TGTGCCAGCAGTTTACTAACAGGGACGAACACTGAAGCTTTCTTT. As protein: CASSLLTGTNTEAFF.